This T cell receptor (beta chain) was found in a study of cytotoxic CD8 clonotypes in ibrutinib-treated CLL. Clones were read by immunoSEQ multiplex PCR, and TCRdb kept only the in-frame ones, dropping some. The sample records 110,000 to 150,000 clones, around three quarters being singletons. Germline V gene lookup returns CDR1 SGDLS and CDR2 YYNGEE. V was clipped by 1 base and J by 0 bases, with 0 bases between them. The CDR3 sequence is 12 residues long. The table lists this clone with a few counts. The sequencing used PBMCs, collected after 12 months of ibrutinib treatment. The receptor's source is a human donor with chronic lymphocytic leukemia. V and J are TRBV9 and TRBJ2-3; D unresolved. The CDR3 DNA sequence: TGTGCCAGCAGCGTAAGCACAGATACGCAGTATTTT. Its translation: CASSVSTDTQYF.